The next 21 T cell receptor beta chains were all read from a single sample in a study of CD8 T cells in Susac syndrome. Reverse transcription used about 0.45 to 1 ug RNA and random hexamers. TCRdb processed the immunoSEQ multiplex PCR reads anew with MiXCR; each CDR3 protein has one entry. The sample has around 280,000 distinct CDR3 sequences; 70% to 90% are singletons. Sequenced material: CD8+ T cells from PBMCs. The receptors shown here come from a human donor with multiple sclerosis.

The chain links TRBV3-1 to TRBJ2-1, with 8 bases matching TRBD2. The CDR3 has 14 amino acids. Germline V lookup: CDR1 LGHDT, CDR2 YNNKEL (reference sequence). V gave up 5 bases and J gave up 10 bases; unmatched junction bases: 10. DNA of the CDR3: TGTGCCAGCAGCTCCCCCGGGACTAGTAAGGAGCAGTTCTTC. Encoded protein: CASSSPGTSKEQFF.

This clonotype was observed many times. The gene calls are TRBV5-1 and TRBJ2-2; 7 bases line up with TRBD1. Trimming removed 3 bases from V and 7 bases from J; junction bases left unmatched: 6. The CDR3 length is 14 residues. The germline CDR1 and CDR2 sequences are SGHRS and YFSETQ. CDR3: CASSYRGNDGELFF. The CDR3 DNA sequence: TGCGCCAGCAGCTACAGGGGCAATGACGGGGAGCTGTTTTTT.

The J gene is TRBJ1-3, the V gene TRBV29-1; weak D call: TRBD1 (5 bases). The CDR3 sequence is 15 residues long. Germline-derived CDR1 and CDR2 are SQVTM and ANQGSEA. V dropped 7 bases and J dropped 4 bases, with 20 bases sitting between them. The DNA for the CDR3 is TGCAGCGCTAGGGTTACGGGGGTGAGGGGAAACACCATATATTTT. Protein: CSARVTGVRGNTIYF.

V usage is TRBV19 and J usage is TRBJ2-5; TRBD1 or TRBD2 may be the D gene (5 bases each). Trimming took 5 bases from V and 5 from J, leaving 33 bases between them. This CDR3 is built from 20 residues. In germline, CDR1 is LNHDA, CDR2 SQIVND (reference sequence). The CDR3 nucleotides are TGTGCCAGTAGTGAGACGGGTAAAAGGGTACAGGAGGTGCGCCGGGAGACCCAGTACTTC. Its protein is CASSETGKRVQEVRRETQYF.

The rearrangement links TRBV7-3 to TRBJ1-4; D call uncertain. Germline CDR1 SGHTA, CDR2 FQGTGA. V gave up 0 bases and J gave up 11 bases, with 16 bases separating them. The CDR3 extends over 15 amino acids. CDR3 amino acids: CASSLTVSDPGKLFF. The CDR3 DNA reads TGTGCCAGCAGCTTAACAGTGTCAGACCCCGGCAAACTGTTTTTT.

The chain uses TRBV20-1 and TRBJ2-5; D gene ambiguous. Germline CDR1 reads DFQATT; CDR2 reads SNEGSKA (reference sequence). Trimming stripped 3 bases from V and 4 bases from J, with 12 bases between. This CDR3 contains 13 residues. The CDR3 loop is CSASYAPRETQYF. DNA for the CDR3: TGCAGTGCTAGTTACGCCCCCAGAGAGACCCAGTACTTC.

The gene calls are TRBV29-1 and TRBJ1-1; tentative D call: TRBD1 (6 bases). The CDR3 sequence is 18 residues long. CDR1 and CDR2 from the germline V gene are SQVTM and ANQGSEA. The V end lost 0 bases, the J end lost 6 bases, and 26 bases lay between the germline ends. The chain's CDR3 is CSVEDRMGPTGTPAEAFF. CDR3 nucleotide sequence: TGCAGCGTTGAAGATCGAATGGGGCCTACCGGGACACCGGCTGAAGCTTTCTTT.

In DNA, the CDR3 is TGCGCCAGCAGCCAAGACCCCTATGCGCCTGGAAACACCATATATTTT. It specifies CASSQDPYAPGNTIYF. The chain links TRBV4-1 to TRBJ1-3; D ambiguous. Germline V gene lookup returns CDR1 MGHRA and CDR2 YSYEKL. Between the trimmed V and J ends, which lost 0 bases and 2 bases, there was a span of 11 bases. This CDR3 region has 16 residues.

The rearrangement links TRBV27 to TRBJ2-7, with D possibly matching TRBD2 (5 bases). With 6 bases removed from V and 0 bases from J, the gap between germline ends came to 21 bases. Germline loops: CDR1 MNHEY, CDR2 SMNVEV (reference sequence). CDR3 length: 17 residues. The DNA of the CDR3 is TGTGCCAGCAGCCCCCCCATATTCGCCGGGGTCTCCTACGAGCAGTACTTC. Amino acid sequence: CASSPPIFAGVSYEQYF.

The chain uses TRBV6-4 and TRBJ2-3, with 7 bases aligning to TRBD2. This CDR3 comprises 15 residues. Germline V gene lookup returns CDR1 MRHNA and CDR2 SNTAGT. V was pared by 5 bases and J by 1 base, with 6 bases of the junction left unmatched. CDR3 residues: CASSPSSGGTDTQYF. Written as DNA, the CDR3 is TGTGCCAGCAGTCCGTCCAGCGGGGGCACAGATACGCAGTATTTT.

This clonotype was counted only a few times. The rearrangement links TRBV13 to TRBJ2-1; D remains ambiguous. Germline CDR1 reads PRHDT; CDR2 reads FYEKMQ (reference sequence). The V end lost 1 base, the J end lost 2 bases, and 9 bases lay between the germline ends. The CDR3 consists of 15 residues. CDR3 amino acids: CASSLDGSAYNEQFF. CDR3 DNA sequence: TGTGCCAGCAGCTTAGATGGCTCTGCCTACAATGAGCAGTTCTTC.

This sequence joins TRBV9 and TRBJ2-5; 7 bases align to TRBD1. V trimming: 0 bases; J trimming: 4 bases; junction bases outside the gene matches: 6. The CDR3 totals 15 residues. In germline, CDR1 is SGDLS, CDR2 YYNGEE. The CDR3 loop is CASSVAGQAGETQYF. Written as DNA, the CDR3 is TGTGCCAGCAGCGTAGCTGGACAGGCAGGAGAGACCCAGTACTTC.

The chain couples TRBV7-9 to TRBJ2-1; D is perhaps TRBD2 (6 bases). Germline-derived CDR1 and CDR2 are SEHNR and FQNEAQ (reference sequence). The CDR3 runs 14 residues. The V end was cut by 5 bases, the J end by 8 bases, with 16 bases between. The CDR3 sequence is CASSLSGRPHEQFF. CDR3 sequence (DNA): TGTGCCAGCAGCCTCTCCGGGAGACCCCATGAGCAGTTCTTC.

The rearrangement links TRBV5-1 to TRBJ1-1; D might be TRBD1 (6 bases). Germline V gene sequence: CDR1 SGHRS, CDR2 YFSETQ. V shed 2 bases and J shed 4 bases, with 12 bases lying between them. There are 14 residues in the CDR3. The CDR3 region has the DNA TGCGCCAGCAGCTTTTCAAGGGGGTCCACTGAAGCTTTCTTT. Translated, it gives CASSFSRGSTEAFF.

This chain connects TRBV2 to TRBJ2-7, with D possibly being TRBD1 (6 bases). Germline CDR1 reads SNHLY; CDR2 reads FYNNEI. V was cut by 6 bases and J by 2 bases, with 17 bases left in between. This CDR3 region has 15 residues. The CDR3 is CASRGVPGDTYEQYF. The CDR3 DNA reads TGTGCCAGCAGGGGAGTGCCAGGGGACACCTACGAGCAGTACTTC.

J is TRBJ1-5 and V is TRBV18; 8 bases match TRBD1. The CDR3 length is 14 residues. The ends lost 5 bases at V and 5 bases at J; junction bases unmatched: 5. Germline-derived CDR1 and CDR2 are KGHSH and LQKENI. The CDR3 coding sequence is TGTGCCAGCTCAGGGGACAGGTTCGATCAGCCCCAGCATTTT. This encodes CASSGDRFDQPQHF.

V is TRBV3-1 and J is TRBJ2-1; 12 nucleotides line up with TRBD2. CDR3 size: 16 residues. Germline V gives CDR1 LGHDT, CDR2 YNNKEL (reference sequence). V lost 1 base, J lost 9 bases, and 7 bases stayed unmatched. Here the CDR3 reads CASSQGTSGAGGEQFF. CDR3 sequence (DNA): TGTGCCAGCAGCCAAGGGACTAGCGGGGCCGGGGGTGAGCAGTTCTTC.

The chain combines TRBV27 with TRBJ2-5, with TRBD1 matching over 8 bases. The CDR3 covers 15 residues. CDR1 and CDR2 (germline): MNHEY, SMNVEV (reference sequence). Trimming at V came to 4 bases and at J to 4 bases, leaving 8 bases not matched to a gene. CDR3 residues: CASSSSLDRGETQYF. CDR3 nucleotides: TGTGCCAGCAGTTCCAGCCTCGACAGGGGAGAGACCCAGTACTTC.

The CDR3 sequence: CASSSGISAGEVSEQFF. The CDR3 nucleotides are TGTGCCAGCAGCTCAGGGATTTCAGCGGGAGAGGTTAGTGAGCAGTTCTTC. V is TRBV28 and J is TRBJ2-1, with TRBD2 matching 8 bases. The CDR3 has 17 residues. The ends lost 6 bases at V and 9 bases at J; junction bases unmatched: 19. CDR1 is MDHEN and CDR2 is SYDVKM in the germline V gene. Complete variable domain (other parts from reference TRBV28 and TRBJ2-1): DVKVTQSSRYLVKRTGEKVFLECVQDMDHENMFWYRQDPGLGLRLIYFSYDVKMKEKGDIPEGYSVSREKKERFSLILESASTNQTSMYLCASSSGISAGEVSEQFFGPGTRLTVL.

The gene calls are TRBV23-1 and TRBJ2-2; possible D gene TRBD1, 5 bases. TRBV23-1 is known as an ORF, though its function is uncertain. The V end lost 0 bases, the J end lost 4 bases, and 9 bases lay between the germline ends. This CDR3 has 15 residues. CDR3 coding DNA: TGCGCCAGCAGTCAATCGCAGGGATTCACCGGGGAGCTGTTTTTT. Protein sequence: CASSQSQGFTGELFF.

Written as DNA, the CDR3 is TGTGCCAGCAGTTTGAGGGACGGCAAAAACATTCAGTACTTC. This gives the protein CASSLRDGKNIQYF. The J gene is TRBJ2-4, the V gene TRBV27; possibly TRBD1 or TRBD2 for D (5 bases each). CDR3 length: 14 amino acids. Germline V gives CDR1 MNHEY, CDR2 SMNVEV (reference sequence). V was clipped by 3 bases and J by 3 bases, with 9 bases between them.